This is a list of T cell receptor beta chains from one sample in a study of T cell changes during pregnancy in multiple sclerosis. Sequencing was performed with immunoSEQ multiplex PCR; in TCRdb, only in-frame clones are kept and a portion is missing. Here the sample spans about 41,000 clones, approximately 90% being singletons. The specimen comprised CD8+ T cells from peripheral blood mononuclear cells, sampled in the third trimester of pregnancy. These TCRs come from a female donor with multiple sclerosis, enrolled in a pregnancy study. Each CDR3 is given with its conserved first and last residue. The order of the fields is CDR3 protein, V gene, J gene.

CASSVASGDYEQYF	TRBV9	TRBJ2-7
CASSKPGLAGVGEQYF	TRBV27	TRBJ2-7
CASRTGQGMDGSPLHF	TRBV2	TRBJ1-6
CASSFDRAPYEQYF	TRBV7-6	TRBJ2-7
CATSPGTDNTGELFF	TRBV15	TRBJ2-2
CASTSTENNTGELFF	TRBV13	TRBJ2-2
CARQGGTVNTGELFF	TRBV2	TRBJ2-2
CASSSGTSSYEQYF	TRBV19	TRBJ2-7
CATSRDSSNEQYF	TRBV15	TRBJ2-7
CASGLVASGYNEQFF	TRBV12-5	TRBJ2-1
CASSEVPGQGYEQYF	TRBV6-1	TRBJ2-7
CSVLTGDYYEQYF	TRBV29-1	TRBJ2-7
CASSPFSGGGPDTQYF	TRBV14	TRBJ2-3
CASSYGLATGELFF	TRBV6-5	TRBJ2-2
CASPGGADARYNEQFF	TRBV25-1	TRBJ2-1
CASSLGQGAAETQYF	TRBV27	TRBJ2-5
CASSFVRNTIYF	TRBV7-9	TRBJ1-3
CASRRSGEGEQYF	TRBV27	TRBJ2-7
CAISDPNSPYNEQFF	TRBV10-3	TRBJ2-1
CASSLGAGMGEQYF	TRBV7-3	TRBJ2-7
CASSLGISPKEDTQYF	TRBV7-6	TRBJ2-3
CASSVENEKLFF	TRBV9	TRBJ1-4
CASSLSIFNEQFF	TRBV27	TRBJ2-1
CASSQGSGTGRANEQFF	TRBV4-1	TRBJ2-1